One and the same sample provided the 17 T cell receptor beta chains below, sequenced in a study of cytomegalovirus exposure and HLA in healthy donors. In the PCR, 60 Vbeta and 13 Jbeta primers were used. Repertoires were generated with immunoSEQ multiplex PCR, while TCRdb's copy carries only in-frame clones and drops some. Of about 130,000 clones in the sample, about two thirds were seen once. The specimen was PBMCs. The receptors originated from a woman aged 60-70 years in good health and CMV-seropositive.

This sequence joins TRBV28 and TRBJ2-1, with D possibly being TRBD1 (5 bases). The V gene lost 2 bases and the J gene lost 0 bases, with 14 bases spanning the gap. The CDR3 extends over 17 amino acids. The germline gives CDR1 MDHEN, CDR2 SYDVKM. CDR3 coding DNA: TGTGCCAGCAGTTTAGTACTCGACAGTAGCTCCTACAATGAGCAGTTCTTC. Encoded protein: CASSLVLDSSSYNEQFF.

The V gene is TRBV28, the J gene TRBJ1-4; tentative D call: TRBD1 (6 bases). The CDR3 spans 14 residues. Per the germline V gene, CDR1 is MDHEN and CDR2 is SYDVKM. V shed 5 bases and J shed 6 bases, with 13 bases lying between them. The CDR3 bases are TGTGCCAGCAGTCAGAGGGGGAGGGATGAAAAACTGTTTTTT. This codes for CASSQRGRDEKLFF.

This chain joins TRBV11-2 and TRBJ1-6; 9 bases are shared with TRBD1. CDR1 is SGHAT and CDR2 is FQNNGV in the germline V gene. This CDR3 comprises 17 residues. After removal of 5 bases from V and 5 bases from J, the junction contained 10 bases not matched to a gene. CDR3 sequence: CASSPKTGGGNNSPLHF. The CDR3 coding sequence is TGTGCCAGCAGCCCGAAGACAGGGGGTGGTAATAATTCACCCCTCCACTTT.

To note about this clone: Compared with germline, one end of the junction differs, possibly owing to a read error. Here the CDR3 reads CSSSGGRWGPEAFF. Written as DNA, the CDR3 is TGTTCCAGCAGCGGGGGCAGGTGGGGACCTGAAGCTTTCTTT. The chain is built from TRBV7-9 and TRBJ1-1, with a possible D match to TRBD1 (6 bases). CDR1 and CDR2 from the germline V gene are SEHNR and FQNEAQ (reference sequence). The CDR3 is 14 amino acids.

The V gene is TRBV4-1, the J gene TRBJ2-3; 9 nucleotides line up with TRBD2. The length of the CDR3 is 17 residues. From germline, CDR1 is MGHRA and CDR2 YSYEKL. V lost 1 base, J lost 1 base, and 6 bases stayed unmatched. For the CDR3, the DNA is TGCGCCAGCAGCCAAGGCGCTAGCGGGGCCCGCACAGATACGCAGTATTTT. This gives the protein CASSQGASGARTDTQYF.

Concerning this clone: The junction and the germline gene differ at one end; a read error may be behind it. The chain recombines TRBV2 with TRBJ1-2, with D perhaps TRBD1 (5 bases). Germline lookup yields CDR1 SNHLY and CDR2 FYNNEI. This CDR3 comprises 14 residues. This CDR3 is CASSEVTVPIGYTF. As DNA, the CDR3 is TGTGCCAGCAGCGAAGTGACAGTCCCTATTGGCTACACCTTC.

This clone occurred a few times. The V and J genes are TRBV6-1 and TRBJ1-3, with D hard to call. There are 15 residues in the CDR3. Trimming left V 2 bases short and J 0 bases short, with 8 bases between. Germline assignment: CDR1 MNHNS and CDR2 SASEGT. The CDR3 here is CASSERRYSGNTIYF. In nucleotides, the CDR3 is TGTGCCAGCAGTGAAAGGAGATACTCTGGAAACACCATATATTTT.

This clone was seen only once. V is TRBV9 and J is TRBJ1-4; maybe TRBD1 (6 bases). The V and J ends lost 0 bases and 7 bases respectively, with 13 bases between them. Germline-derived CDR1 and CDR2 are SGDLS and YYNGEE. The CDR3 contains 15 residues. The CDR3 nucleotides are TGTGCCAGCAGCGTAGGGGGGGGCAGGGGTGAAAAACTGTTTTTT. Translating it yields CASSVGGGRGEKLFF. The whole variable domain, remainder taken from reference TRBV9 and TRBJ1-4, is DSGVTQTPKHLITATGQRVTLRCSPRSGDLSVYWYQQSLDQGLQFLIQYYNGEERAKGNILERFSAQQFPDLHSELNLSSLELGDSALYFCASSVGGGRGEKLFFGSGTQLSVL.

The J gene is TRBJ1-4, the V gene TRBV7-9; 9 bases align to TRBD1. Germline-derived CDR1 and CDR2 are SEHNR and FQNEAQ (reference sequence). The CDR3 extends over 14 amino acids. J gave up 6 bases and V 1 base, and 0 bases lay outside the gene matches. CDR3 in amino acids: CASSLGTGDEKLFF. CDR3 DNA sequence: TGTGCCAGCAGCTTAGGGACAGGGGATGAAAAACTGTTTTTT.

As for this clone: At one end the junction does not follow the germline gene, possibly because of a read error. The chain combines TRBV28 with TRBJ2-7; D gene unclear. The CDR3 extends over 12 amino acids. Germline V gene sequence: CDR1 MDHEN, CDR2 SYDVKM. The CDR3 sequence: CASSESKSFSHF. CDR3 DNA: TGTGCCAGCAGTGAAAGTAAGAGCTTCTCCCACTTC. Using reference TRBV28 and TRBJ2-7 for the parts outside the CDR3, the full variable domain is DVKVTQSSRYLVKRTGEKVFLECVQDMDHENMFWYRQDPGLGLRLIYFSYDVKMKEKGDIPEGYSVSREKKERFSLILESASTNQTSMYLCASSESKSFSHFGPGTRLTVT.

This clone has a handful of counts. The identical CDR3 is also encoded by other nucleotide sequences in the sample. The chain couples TRBV19 to TRBJ1-2; 10 bases line up with TRBD1. The CDR3 covers 14 residues. The V segment lost 3 bases and the J segment 4 bases; nucleotides outside the gene matches: 2. The germline gives CDR1 LNHDA, CDR2 SQIVND (reference sequence). CDR3 DNA: TGTGCCAGTAGTATCGGACAGGGGGGCTATGGCTACACCTTC. This encodes CASSIGQGGYGYTF.

The chain uses TRBV14 and TRBJ2-5, with D perhaps matching TRBD1 (6 bases). Near its end, the DNA agrees better with TRBJ2-7, so the J call may be wrong. In germline, CDR1 is SGHDN, CDR2 FVKESK. The CDR3 covers 16 residues. The CDR3 nucleotides are TGTGCCAGCAGCCAAGTTCACGGTGCCACAGGGTACGAGCAGTACTTC. This sequence encodes CASSQVHGATGYEQYF.

The chain joins TRBV11-3 to TRBJ2-1, with D tentatively TRBD1 (5 bases). CDR1 and CDR2 (germline): SGHNT, YENEEA. CDR3 length equals 14 residues. With 1 base removed from V and 8 bases from J, the gap between germline ends came to 12 bases. For the CDR3, the DNA is TGTGCCAGCAGCTTAGGTGTCCTAGGGGATGAGCAGTTCTTC. This codes for CASSLGVLGDEQFF.

The table lists this clone with a count of one. The J gene is TRBJ2-3, the V gene TRBV29-1; D uncertain. The V gene lost 3 bases and the J gene lost 1 base, with 5 bases spanning the gap. The CDR3 is made up of 12 amino acids. The germline gives CDR1 SQVTM, CDR2 ANQGSEA. The CDR3 protein is CSVDTGTDTQYF. The CDR3, as DNA: TGCAGCGTTGATACGGGCACAGATACGCAGTATTTT.

The chain combines TRBV5-5 with TRBJ2-5; the D is unclear. The CDR3 contains 16 residues. Germline V gene data show CDR1 as SGHKS and CDR2 as YYEKEE (reference sequence). The germline V and J ends were trimmed by 4 bases and 5 bases, with 21 bases remaining between them. In nucleotides, the CDR3 is TGTGCCAGCAGCCCGGTAGACCTAACCCTAGAGGAGACCCAGTACTTC. Its protein is CASSPVDLTLEETQYF.

This clone was observed a handful of times. The chain uses TRBV5-6 and TRBJ1-1; D possibly corresponds to TRBD1 (5 bases). With 2 bases removed from V and 7 bases from J, the gap between germline ends came to 15 bases. Looked up from germline, CDR1 is SGHDT and CDR2 is YYEEEE. The CDR3 is 14 residues long. The chain's CDR3 is CASSFGGGVNEAFF. For the CDR3, the DNA is TGTGCCAGCAGCTTCGGCGGGGGGGTTAATGAAGCTTTCTTT. Complete variable domain (other parts from reference TRBV5-6 and TRBJ1-1): DAGVTQSPTHLIKTRGQQVTLRCSPKSGHDTVSWYQQALGQGPQFIFQYYEEEERQRGNFPDRFSGHQFPNYSSELNVNALLLGDSALYLCASSFGGGVNEAFFGQGTRLTVV.

This clone was seen only once. The chain recombines TRBV9 with TRBJ2-2; weak D call: TRBD2 (7 bases). The V gene lost 2 bases and the J gene lost 4 bases, with 12 bases spanning the gap. Germline CDR1 reads SGDLS; CDR2 reads YYNGEE. The CDR3 totals 15 residues. The CDR3 nucleotides read TGTGCCAGCAGCGTTGGGGGGGCGGGCACCGGGGAGCTGTTTTTT. Amino acid sequence: CASSVGGAGTGELFF. Based on the CDR3 plus reference TRBV9 and TRBJ2-2, the full variable domain is DSGVTQTPKHLITATGQRVTLRCSPRSGDLSVYWYQQSLDQGLQFLIQYYNGEERAKGNILERFSAQQFPDLHSELNLSSLELGDSALYFCASSVGGAGTGELFFGEGSRLTVL.